The 24 T cell receptor beta chains below all came from one sample that was sequenced in a study of shared clonotypes between healthy human individuals. Generated by immunoSEQ multiplex PCR, the TCRdb table keeps only in-frame clones and is missing some. In the table there are a few million clones, about nine tenths of which are singletons. Material for sequencing was naive CD4+ T cells from PBMCs. Described subset: CD45RA+ positively selected. The receptors shown here come from a man younger than 30 in good health. Some clones in this sample may be carry-over from other donors' samples.

In regard to this clone: Other DNA sequences in the sample encode the same CDR3. The chain has TRBV7-3 and TRBJ2-1, with D perhaps TRBD2 (5 bases). This CDR3 spans 15 amino acids. Trimming pared 4 bases from V and 0 bases from J, leaving 10 bases between. The germline V gene encodes CDR1 SGHTA and CDR2 FQGTGA. CDR3 sequence reads: CASSSTRSSYNEQFF. The DNA for the CDR3 is TGTGCCAGCAGCTCCACTAGGAGCTCCTACAATGAGCAGTTCTTC.

The V and J genes are TRBV6-5 and TRBJ2-5; a weak D match, TRBD2 (7 bases). This CDR3 has 15 residues. Trimming stripped 0 bases from V and 5 bases from J, with 13 bases between. Per germline, CDR1 MNHEY and CDR2 SVGAGI. The CDR3 protein is CASSYSWGGRETQYF. In DNA, the CDR3 is TGTGCCAGCAGTTACTCATGGGGGGGCAGGGAGACCCAGTACTTC.

V usage is TRBV13 and J usage is TRBJ2-5, with D possibly matching TRBD2 (6 bases). Trimming removed 0 bases at V and 5 bases at J, with 13 bases between. Germline CDR1 is PRHDT and CDR2 is FYEKMQ (reference sequence). The CDR3 totals 15 residues. CDR3 nucleotide sequence: TGTGCCAGCAGCTTAGGCCGGAGGGCTGAGGAGACCCAGTACTTC. Translation: CASSLGRRAEETQYF.

V usage is TRBV7-2 and J usage is TRBJ2-3, with 7 bases matching TRBD2. The CDR3 sequence is 16 residues long. Trimming took 1 base from V and 3 from J; bases not matched to a gene: 7. Germline CDR1 is SGHTA and CDR2 is FQGNSA. Written as DNA, the CDR3 is TGTGCCAGCAGCTTAGATGCGGGAGCCCGAACAGATACGCAGTATTTT. Amino acids: CASSLDAGARTDTQYF.

On this clone itself: Other nucleotide sequences from this sample produce the same CDR3. The chain combines TRBV6-6 with TRBJ1-2; D is ambiguous. Trimming shortened V by 2 bases and J by 4 bases, and 8 bases separated the two germline ends. The CDR3 loop spans 13 amino acids. Germline CDR1 MNHNY, CDR2 SVGAGI (reference sequence). The CDR3 loop is CASSYAGGYGYTF. As DNA, the CDR3 is TGTGCCAGCAGTTACGCAGGCGGCTATGGCTACACCTTC.

This rearrangement joins TRBV6-5 to TRBJ1-1, with 8 bases fitting TRBD1. Per the germline V gene, CDR1 is MNHEY and CDR2 is SVGAGI. The CDR3 is 14 amino acids. J lost 1 base, V lost 5 bases, and 3 bases had no gene match. The CDR3 loop is CASSDRGPNTEAFF. As DNA, the CDR3 is TGTGCCAGCAGTGACAGGGGTCCGAACACTGAAGCTTTCTTT.

This clone was observed a handful of times. The CDR3 reads CASSQDAVGGTEAFF. The DNA for the CDR3 is TGCGCCAGCAGCCAAGATGCGGTGGGGGGCACTGAAGCTTTCTTT. V gene TRBV4-3 combines with J gene TRBJ1-1, with a tentative D call TRBD1 (5 bases). From germline, CDR1 is LGHNA and CDR2 YSLEER. The CDR3 is 15 amino acids. V lost 0 bases, J lost 4 bases, and 12 bases lay in between.

The J gene is TRBJ1-1, the V gene TRBV7-2; no firm D call. Trimming cost V 4 bases and J 1 base, with 10 bases left between them. The CDR3 consists of 14 residues. Germline loops: CDR1 SGHTA, CDR2 FQGNSA. Written as DNA, the CDR3 is TGTGCCAGCAGCTCCGAAGTCGGGAACACTGAAGCTTTCTTT. Protein sequence: CASSSEVGNTEAFF.

V is TRBV11-3 and J is TRBJ2-1; D perhaps matches TRBD2 (6 bases). Germline CDR1 and CDR2: SGHNT and YENEEA. The CDR3 totals 17 residues. Trimming left V 2 bases short and J 9 bases short, with 23 bases between. CDR3 sequence reads: CASSLTPTSNLRGEQFF. The CDR3 DNA is TGTGCCAGCAGCTTAACCCCGACTAGTAACTTGCGGGGTGAGCAGTTCTTC.

This chain links TRBV6-1 with TRBJ2-7, with D perhaps TRBD1 (6 bases). V was pared by 1 base and J by 4 bases, with 14 bases between. Germline V lookup: CDR1 MNHNS, CDR2 SASEGT. There are 15 residues in the CDR3. The CDR3, as DNA: TGTGCCAGCAGTGAAGTAGGACAGCCGGATTACGAGCAGTACTTC. Its protein product is CASSEVGQPDYEQYF.

V is TRBV18 and J is TRBJ2-2; D perhaps matches TRBD2 (5 bases). The length of the CDR3 is 16 residues. Between the trimmed V and J ends, which lost 2 bases and 0 bases, there was a span of 10 bases. Germline lookup yields CDR1 KGHSH and CDR2 LQKENI. CDR3 residues: CASSPAGVPNTGELFF. CDR3 bases: TGTGCCAGCTCACCAGCCGGGGTCCCGAACACCGGGGAGCTGTTTTTT. The full variable domain, in which reference TRBV18 and TRBJ2-2 provide the parts outside the CDR3, is NAGVMQNPRHLVRRRGQEARLRCSPMKGHSHVYWYRQLPEEGLKFMVYLQKENIIDESGMPKERFSAEFPKEGPSILRIQQVVRGDSAAYFCASSPAGVPNTGELFFGEGSRLTVL.

The rearrangement joins TRBV11-2 to TRBJ2-1; the match to TRBD2 covers 7 bases. The CDR3 loop spans 15 amino acids. Germline-derived CDR1 and CDR2 are SGHAT and FQNNGV. V shed 7 bases, J shed 9 bases, and the junction held 15 bases outside the gene matches. CDR3 in DNA: TGTGCCAGCAACCCTTCTAGCGGATCACGGGCTGAGCAGTTCTTC. Its translation: CASNPSSGSRAEQFF.

The V gene is TRBV6-1, the J gene TRBJ2-7, with 8 bases identical to TRBD2. CDR1 MNHNS and CDR2 SASEGT come from the germline V gene. Germline trimming cut 8 bases from V and 4 bases from J; bases unmatched to any gene: 13. The CDR3 extends over 15 amino acids. The CDR3 DNA sequence: TGTGCCAGCTCCCAGCGGGAGTTGGGCCTATACGAGCAGTACTTC. Residues: CASSQRELGLYEQYF.

This chain joins TRBV6-5 and TRBJ2-7, with D perhaps being TRBD1 or TRBD2 (6 bases each). V was clipped by 5 bases and J by 6 bases, with 20 bases between them. Germline CDR1 MNHEY, CDR2 SVGAGI. CDR3 length: 15 residues. The CDR3 reads CASSVARRGPPEQYF. CDR3 in DNA: TGTGCCAGCAGTGTGGCGCGTCGGGGGCCGCCCGAGCAGTACTTC.

The V and J genes are TRBV9 and TRBJ2-7; possibly TRBD1 for D (6 bases). The germline CDR1 and CDR2 sequences are SGDLS and YYNGEE. The CDR3 is 13 amino acids. V dropped 4 bases and J dropped 1 base, with 9 bases sitting between them. CDR3 protein: CASSPTGSYEQYF. Written as DNA, the CDR3 is TGTGCCAGCAGCCCGACAGGATCCTACGAGCAGTACTTC.

The chain employs TRBV11-3 and TRBJ2-5; 8 bases fit TRBD1. V shed 5 bases, J shed 5 bases, and the junction held 4 bases outside the gene matches. CDR1 and CDR2 (germline): SGHNT, YENEEA. There are 13 residues in the CDR3. The CDR3 protein is CASSADRGETQYF. The CDR3, as DNA: TGTGCCAGCAGCGCTGACAGGGGCGAGACCCAGTACTTC.

The J gene is TRBJ2-7, the V gene TRBV7-2, with a tentative D call TRBD2 (5 bases). V shed 4 bases and J shed 0 bases, with 16 bases lying between them. The CDR3 is made up of 16 amino acids. Germline V gene lookup returns CDR1 SGHTA and CDR2 FQGNSA. In DNA form, the CDR3 reads TGTGCCAGCAGCTCAACCAGGACTTGGAGCTCCTACGAGCAGTACTTC. Residues: CASSSTRTWSSYEQYF.

The rearrangement uses TRBV28 and TRBJ1-1; TRBD1 aligns across 7 bases. V was pared by 4 bases and J by 2 bases, with 4 bases of the junction left unmatched. Germline CDR1 MDHEN, CDR2 SYDVKM. The CDR3 consists of 14 residues. Here the CDR3 reads CASSSTGANTEAFF. The CDR3 region has the DNA TGTGCCAGCAGTTCCACAGGGGCAAACACTGAAGCTTTCTTT.

The sample holds a few counts of this clone. Distinct nucleotide sequences in the sample also encode this CDR3. The rearrangement joins TRBV5-1 to TRBJ2-3; perhaps TRBD2 as D (5 bases). The CDR3 has 14 amino acids. The V gene lost 0 bases and the J gene lost 4 bases, with 9 bases spanning the gap. Germline CDR1 is SGHRS and CDR2 is YFSETQ. The DNA of the CDR3 is TGCGCCAGCAGCTTGGAGGTGGGAGCAGATACGCAGTATTTT. It is translated as CASSLEVGADTQYF.

This clone came up once. The chain carries TRBV7-6 and TRBJ2-7; 8 nucleotides line up with TRBD1. V lost 6 bases to trimming and J lost 2 bases; unmatched junction nucleotides: 6. This CDR3 spans 14 amino acids. Looked up from germline, CDR1 is SGHVS and CDR2 is FNYEAQ. This CDR3 reads CASSLRTGPYEQYF. The CDR3 nucleotides are TGTGCCAGCAGTCTTAGGACAGGGCCCTACGAGCAGTACTTC. Drawing the rest from reference TRBV7-6 and TRBJ2-7, the complete variable domain is GAGVSQSPRYKVTKRGQDVALRCDPISGHVSLYWYRQALGQGPEFLTYFNYEAQQDKSGLPNDRFSAERPEGSISTLTIQRTEQRDSAMYRCASSLRTGPYEQYFGPGTRLTVT.

This chain links TRBV18 with TRBJ2-3, with 12 bases lining up with TRBD2. Losses at the gene ends were 3 bases for V and 3 bases for J; bases not matched to a gene: 7. Germline CDR1 is KGHSH and CDR2 is LQKENI. The CDR3 has 17 residues. The CDR3 DNA is TGTGCCAGCTCACCCCTGACTAGCGGGAGAAGAACAGATACGCAGTATTTT. Translating it yields CASSPLTSGRRTDTQYF.

V usage is TRBV11-3 and J usage is TRBJ2-1; D is unclear. V dropped 3 bases and J dropped 3 bases, with 6 bases sitting between them. The CDR3 covers 13 residues. Germline assignment: CDR1 SGHNT and CDR2 YENEEA. Here the CDR3 DNA reads TGTGCCAGCAGCTTGAATAACTACAATGAGCAGTTCTTC. Translated, it gives CASSLNNYNEQFF.

V is TRBV30 and J is TRBJ1-5; D uncertain. The CDR3 covers 13 residues. Germline CDR1 reads GTSNPN; CDR2 reads SVGIG (reference sequence). The ends were cut back, 3 bases at V and 1 base at J, with 7 bases in the middle. The CDR3 DNA is TGTGCCTGGAGCAAGGAGAGCAATCAGCCCCAGCATTTT. This encodes CAWSKESNQPQHF.

This clone was found once. The V gene is TRBV7-8, the J gene TRBJ2-5; D is perhaps TRBD2 (5 bases). Trimming took 8 bases from V and 9 from J, leaving 22 bases between them. The CDR3 is 14 amino acids. CDR1 and CDR2 from the germline V gene are SGHVS and FQNEAQ. DNA for the CDR3: TGTGCCAGCCTCCCCCGGGGAGTTGGAGAAGCCCAGTACTTC. This translates into CASLPRGVGEAQYF.